Below, 23 T cell receptor beta chains from the same sample are listed, as sequenced in a study of blood T cell repertoires in COVID-19. Here immunoSEQ multiplex PCR was the method, and the copy in TCRdb shows in-frame clones only, minus some. The sample has about 90,000 clones; approximately 92% are singletons. Input material: peripheral blood. All receptors come from a woman aged 55-75 years with active COVID-19.

The gene calls are TRBV19 and TRBJ1-5, with D maybe TRBD1 (6 bases). Trimming shortened V by 7 bases and J by 5 bases, and 15 bases separated the two germline ends. The CDR3 contains 14 residues. The V gene's germline CDR1 is LNHDA and CDR2 SQIVND (reference sequence). The CDR3 loop reads CASTLDSGYQPQHF. In nucleotides, the CDR3 is TGTGCCAGTACCCTGGACAGCGGATATCAGCCCCAGCATTTT.

V gene TRBV28 combines with J gene TRBJ2-7, with a possible D match to TRBD1 (5 bases). Germline-derived CDR1 and CDR2 are MDHEN and SYDVKM. The CDR3 loop spans 14 amino acids. V shed 4 bases and J shed 2 bases, with 12 bases lying between them. The DNA of the CDR3 is TGTGCCAGCAGTTCAAAGGGGTCCGCCTACGAGCAGTACTTC. Translation gives CASSSKGSAYEQYF.

The gene calls are TRBV5-4 and TRBJ1-2, with 8 bases that match TRBD1. Germline CDR1 reads SGHNT; CDR2 reads YYREEE (reference sequence). The CDR3 spans 14 residues. After removal of 0 bases from V and 7 bases from J, the junction contained 5 bases not matched to a gene. This CDR3 reads CASSLGQGLGGYTF. The CDR3 coding sequence is TGTGCCAGCAGCTTGGGACAGGGGTTGGGTGGCTACACCTTC.

The chain carries TRBV28 and TRBJ1-6; D unresolved. V was pared by 1 base and J by 0 bases, with 13 bases between. The CDR3 is 18 residues long. Germline lookup yields CDR1 MDHEN and CDR2 SYDVKM. As DNA, the CDR3 is TGTGCCAGCAGTTTATTCACATCATCAAGCTCCTATAATTCACCCCTCCACTTT. Encoded protein: CASSLFTSSSSYNSPLHF.

J is TRBJ2-2 and V is TRBV5-4; 8 positions agree with TRBD1. This CDR3 is 15 amino acids long. Trimming cost V 4 bases and J 4 bases; bases outside gene matches: 6. Per germline, CDR1 SGHNT and CDR2 YYREEE (reference sequence). CDR3 protein: CASSPTGDGTGELFF. The CDR3 coding sequence is TGTGCCAGCAGCCCGACAGGGGACGGCACCGGGGAGCTGTTTTTT.

Regarding this clone: A junction boundary mismatches the germline segment, possibly from a read error. The chain links TRBV7-9 to TRBJ2-1, with 10 bases matching TRBD2. CDR1 is SEHNR, CDR2 FQNEAQ, per germline (reference sequence). This CDR3 contains 14 residues. CDR3 nucleotides: TGTGCCAGCAGCCTAGCGGGAGCCCAGTATGAGCAGTTCTTC. Its protein product is CASSLAGAQYEQFF.

V is TRBV6-6 and J is TRBJ2-5, with TRBD1 matching 7 bases. The germline V gene encodes CDR1 MNHNY and CDR2 SVGAGI (reference sequence). The CDR3 runs to 14 residues. After removal of 7 bases from V and 5 bases from J, the junction contained 10 bases not matched to a gene. The CDR3 DNA reads TGTGCCAGCACCTACGAGGGGGCTTGGGAGACCCAGTACTTC. It yields the protein CASTYEGAWETQYF.

The rearrangement uses TRBV11-2 and TRBJ2-7, with TRBD1 as a possible D gene (6 bases). The CDR3 totals 15 residues. V shed 0 bases and J shed 3 bases, with 12 bases lying between them. CDR1 SGHAT and CDR2 FQNNGV come from the germline V gene. The CDR3 DNA reads as TGTGCCAGCAGCTTAGATCTTTCACAGGGCTACGAGCAGTACTTC. Amino acid sequence: CASSLDLSQGYEQYF.

J is TRBJ2-5 and V is TRBV2, with D unclear. Germline V gene data show CDR1 as SNHLY and CDR2 as FYNNEI. Between the trimmed V and J ends, which lost 1 base and 12 bases, there was a span of 21 bases. There are 15 residues in the CDR3. The CDR3 region is CASSEGRDTQTSKYF. CDR3 DNA sequence: TGTGCCAGCAGTGAAGGCAGAGACACACAGACGAGCAAGTACTTC.

The V and J genes are TRBV12-3 or TRBV12-4 and TRBJ1-2; D is ambiguous. CDR3 size: 12 residues. V dropped 5 bases and J dropped 7 bases, with 11 bases sitting between them. CDR3 sequence (DNA): TGTGCCAGCAGTGAGACACTGAGTGGCTACACCTTC. The encoded protein is CASSETLSGYTF.

This chain joins TRBV12-3 or TRBV12-4 and TRBJ1-4, with D tentatively TRBD1 (5 bases). The CDR3 loop spans 12 amino acids. V shed 5 bases and J shed 14 bases, with 15 bases lying between them. The CDR3 spells CASSGPGRDLFF. The CDR3 bases are TGTGCCAGCAGTGGTCCGGGGAGGGACCTGTTTTTT.

This clone was observed once. The chain couples TRBV9 to TRBJ1-4, with a possible D match to TRBD1 (6 bases). V was shortened by 3 bases and J by 4 bases, with 13 bases between the two germline ends. Germline V CDR1 and CDR2: SGDLS, YYNGEE. This CDR3 has 15 amino acids. CDR3 bases: TGTGCCAGCAGCGCTCAAACAGGGAGTAATGAAAAACTGTTTTTT. This encodes CASSAQTGSNEKLFF.

The chain joins TRBV24-1 to TRBJ2-7; D is ambiguous. The germline V and J ends were trimmed by 0 bases and 3 bases, with 29 bases remaining between them. There are 21 residues in the CDR3. Per germline, CDR1 KGHDR and CDR2 SFDVKD. The CDR3, as DNA: TGTGCCACCAGTGATTTGATTTTTCCGATTTCGGTGGAAACACTAAGCTACGAGCAGTACTTC. This encodes CATSDLIFPISVETLSYEQYF.

The rearrangement joins TRBV18 to TRBJ2-1; 7 nucleotides agree with TRBD1. The CDR3 runs 13 residues. CDR1 and CDR2 (germline): KGHSH, LQKENI. V shed 8 bases and J 2 bases; nucleotides not matched to a gene: 3. In nucleotides, the CDR3 is TGTGCCAGCGCCGGGACAGCCTACAATGAGCAGTTCTTC. Residues: CASAGTAYNEQFF.

Turning to this clone: The same CDR3 also results from other DNA sequences found in this sample. V usage is TRBV10-1 and J usage is TRBJ2-1; D uncertain. Trimming removed 6 bases at V and 0 bases at J, with 9 bases between. This CDR3 is built from 14 residues. Per the germline V gene, CDR1 is WNHNN and CDR2 is SYGVQD (reference sequence). CDR3 in DNA: TGCGCCAGCAGCCGCGGCGGCTCCTACAATGAGCAGTTCTTC. Its translation is CASSRGGSYNEQFF.

The rearrangement uses TRBV6-1 and TRBJ2-3, with 11 bases lining up with TRBD2. V lost 3 bases to trimming and J lost 5 bases; unmatched junction nucleotides: 7. Germline V gene sequence: CDR1 MNHNS, CDR2 SASEGT. This CDR3 contains 16 residues. This CDR3 reads CASSEIAGGLGDTQYF. CDR3 DNA sequence: TGTGCCAGCAGTGAGATAGCGGGGGGGCTGGGAGATACGCAGTATTTT.

The V call is TRBV28, the J call TRBJ2-7; D gene ambiguous. V lost 5 bases, J lost 3 bases, and 14 bases lay in between. This CDR3 contains 14 residues. Germline V lookup: CDR1 MDHEN, CDR2 SYDVKM. The CDR3 spells CASSVKLRIYEQYF. CDR3 bases: TGTGCCAGCAGTGTCAAACTGCGCATCTACGAGCAGTACTTC. Complete variable domain (other parts from reference TRBV28 and TRBJ2-7): DVKVTQSSRYLVKRTGEKVFLECVQDMDHENMFWYRQDPGLGLRLIYFSYDVKMKEKGDIPEGYSVSREKKERFSLILESASTNQTSMYLCASSVKLRIYEQYFGPGTRLTVT.

The chain joins TRBV6-5 to TRBJ1-6, with D possibly matching TRBD1 (5 bases). This CDR3 is built from 13 residues. Germline loops: CDR1 MNHEY, CDR2 SVGAGI. The V and J ends lost 9 bases and 3 bases respectively, with 9 bases between them. For the CDR3, the DNA is TGTGCCAGGTCAGGGCTCTATAATTCACCCCTCCACTTT. The encoded protein is CARSGLYNSPLHF.

The chain couples TRBV5-1 to TRBJ2-2; TRBD1 aligns across 8 bases. V gave up 2 bases and J gave up 7 bases; unmatched junction bases: 7. CDR1 is SGHRS and CDR2 is YFSETQ in the germline V gene. The CDR3 spans 15 residues. Here the CDR3 reads CASSLPQGAGGELFF. CDR3 DNA: TGCGCCAGCAGCTTACCCCAGGGGGCTGGCGGGGAGCTGTTTTTT.

CDR3 in amino acids: CAWRGQGDSPLHF. The CDR3 bases are TGTGCCTGGAGGGGACAGGGAGATTCACCCCTCCACTTT. V is TRBV30 and J is TRBJ1-6; TRBD1 matches at 9 bases. The CDR3 is 13 residues long. V lost 3 bases and J lost 8; bases outside the gene matches: 2. Germline V gene lookup returns CDR1 GTSNPN and CDR2 SVGIG (reference sequence). Complete variable domain (other parts from reference TRBV30 and TRBJ1-6): SQTIHQWPATLVQPVGSPLSLECTVEGTSNPNLYWYRQAAGRGLQLLFYSVGIGQISSEVPQNLSASRPQDRQFILSSKKLLLSDSGFYLCAWRGQGDSPLHFGNGTRLTVT.

V usage is TRBV10-1 and J usage is TRBJ1-1; D ambiguous. The CDR3 length is 13 residues. From germline, CDR1 is WNHNN and CDR2 SYGVQD (reference sequence). V lost 0 bases, J lost 2 bases, and 4 bases lay in between. Here the CDR3 DNA reads TGCGCCAGCAGTGAGTCCTTAAACACTGAAGCTTTCTTT. It encodes CASSESLNTEAFF.

This rearrangement joins TRBV6-5 to TRBJ2-1; possible D gene TRBD1, 5 bases. The V gene lost 7 bases and the J gene lost 0 bases, with 10 bases spanning the gap. In germline, CDR1 is MNHEY, CDR2 SVGAGI. CDR3 size: 14 residues. The CDR3 spells CASTGFSSYNEQFF. As DNA, the CDR3 is TGTGCCAGCACAGGGTTTAGCTCCTACAATGAGCAGTTCTTC.

This clone has more than one count but fewer than ten. This CDR3 is also generated by other DNA sequences in the sample. J is TRBJ2-2 and V is TRBV29-1, with TRBD2 identical over 7 bases. The length of the CDR3 is 13 residues. Germline CDR1 SQVTM, CDR2 ANQGSEA. The junction had 3 bases not matched to a gene; V was cut back by 4 bases and J by 4 bases. The chain's CDR3 is CSVGPGGTGELFF. The CDR3 DNA reads as TGCAGCGTTGGTCCGGGAGGCACCGGGGAGCTGTTTTTT.